Presented here are 24 T cell receptor beta chains from one specimen sequenced in a study of CD8 T cells in ankylosing spondylitis. TCRdb used MiXCR to reprocess the 5' RACE reads, holding one entry per CDR3 protein. The sample contains about 140,000 distinct CDR3 sequences, 7% to 10% of which appear only once. The sequencing sample was made of synovial fluid, either unsorted or a sorted T cell fraction (not recorded which). The receptors were sampled from a male donor with ankylosing spondylitis.

This clonotype was counted ten times or more. The V gene is TRBV20-1, the J gene TRBJ1-2; no definite D call. Germline CDR1 reads DFQATT; CDR2 reads SNEGSKA (reference sequence). V lost 5 bases and J lost 4, with 8 bases in between. This CDR3 contains 11 residues. CDR3 region: CSAWLRYGYTF. DNA of the CDR3: TGCAGTGCTTGGCTCCGCTATGGCTACACCTTC.

This clonotype was recorded at least ten times. The rearrangement uses TRBV20-1 and TRBJ1-1, with 8 bases aligning to TRBD1. The V gene's germline CDR1 is DFQATT and CDR2 SNEGSKA (reference sequence). V gave up 3 bases and J gave up 3 bases; unmatched junction bases: 3. The CDR3 contains 13 residues. CDR3 loop: CSASRTGYTEAFF. CDR3 DNA: TGCAGTGCTAGCCGGACAGGGTACACTGAAGCTTTCTTT.

The table lists this clonotype with a few counts. This chain joins TRBV18 and TRBJ1-1; 11 nucleotides match TRBD1. CDR1 and CDR2 (germline): KGHSH, LQKENI. This CDR3 comprises 14 residues. Trimming took 6 bases from V and 7 from J; bases not matched to a gene: 7. In DNA form, the CDR3 reads TGTGCCAGCTCGGTCTTGGGACAGGGGGTTGAAGCTTTCTTT. Protein product: CASSVLGQGVEAFF.

The chain recombines TRBV20-1 with TRBJ1-2, with D hard to call. Looked up from germline, CDR1 is DFQATT and CDR2 is SNEGSKA (reference sequence). Between the trimmed V and J ends, which lost 0 bases and 10 bases, there was a span of 15 bases. The length of the CDR3 is 13 residues. The CDR3 reads CSARDRQNLDYTF. The CDR3 DNA reads as TGCAGTGCTAGAGACCGACAAAATCTCGACTACACCTTC.

The sample holds many counts of this clonotype. The V and J genes are TRBV29-1 and TRBJ2-1; TRBD2 aligns across 7 bases. This CDR3 is 13 amino acids long. V lost 4 bases and J lost 7; bases outside the gene matches: 7. CDR1 SQVTM and CDR2 ANQGSEA come from the germline V gene. CDR3 region: CSVGRREGNEQFF. In DNA form, the CDR3 reads TGCAGCGTTGGGCGGAGGGAGGGGAATGAGCAGTTCTTC.

Many counts were recorded for this clonotype. This chain uses TRBV11-2 with TRBJ1-1, with TRBD1 matching 7 bases. Germline V lookup: CDR1 SGHAT, CDR2 FQNNGV. CDR3 length: 12 residues. Germline trimming cut 6 bases from V and 5 bases from J; bases unmatched to any gene: 3. For the CDR3, the DNA is TGTGCCAGCAGTGACAGGGTTACTGAAGCTTTCTTT. Its translation: CASSDRVTEAFF. The variable domain in full, with the rest retrieved from reference TRBV11-2 and TRBJ1-1, is EAGVAQSPRYKIIEKRQSVAFWCNPISGHATLYWYQQILGQGPKLLIQFQNNGVVDDSQLPKDRFSAERLKGVDSTLKIQPAKLEDSAVYLCASSDRVTEAFFGQGTRLTVV.

J is TRBJ1-1 and V is TRBV20-1, with a weak D call TRBD1 (6 bases). V lost 2 bases to trimming and J lost 0 bases, with 13 bases between them. CDR1 and CDR2 (germline): DFQATT, SNEGSKA (reference sequence). The CDR3 contains 15 residues. CDR3 sequence reads: CSARPAGHLNTEAFF. In DNA, the CDR3 is TGCAGTGCTAGACCAGCGGGACACTTGAACACTGAAGCTTTCTTT.

This chain joins TRBV6-1 and TRBJ2-2; 9 positions match TRBD2. This CDR3 is built from 16 residues. The ends lost 5 bases at V and 6 bases at J; junction bases unmatched: 10. In germline, CDR1 is MNHNS, CDR2 SASEGT. The CDR3 bases are TGTGCCAGCAGTCCCGGACTAGCGTTGGGCCCCGGGGAGCTGTTTTTT. Its protein product is CASSPGLALGPGELFF.

The chain combines TRBV6-2 or TRBV6-3 with TRBJ2-7; D remains unclear. CDR1 and CDR2 from the germline V gene are MNHEY and SVGEGT. Trimming cost V 4 bases and J 0 bases, with 19 bases left between them. The CDR3 has 17 amino acids. The CDR3 reads CASSFSRMYSSSYEQYF. The DNA of the CDR3 is TGTGCCAGCAGTTTTAGTCGGATGTACTCTAGCTCCTACGAGCAGTACTTC.

In this sample, this clonotype turned up many times. This rearrangement joins TRBV5-1 to TRBJ2-2, with a weak D call TRBD1 (6 bases). Trimming removed 0 bases from V and 6 bases from J, with 12 bases in between. The CDR3 loop spans 15 amino acids. Germline V gene sequence: CDR1 SGHRS, CDR2 YFSETQ. In nucleotides, the CDR3 is TGCGCCAGCAGCTTGGACAGGGTAATGGCCGGGGAGCTGTTTTTT. Residues: CASSLDRVMAGELFF.

The genes are TRBV20-1 and TRBJ2-5; maybe TRBD2 (6 bases). Trimming took off 2 bases at V and 3 bases at J, with 13 bases between the two ends. Germline assignment: CDR1 DFQATT and CDR2 SNEGSKA (reference sequence). This CDR3 is built from 14 residues. In DNA form, the CDR3 reads TGCAGTGCTAGAAGGTCGGGGGTCAAAGAGACCCAGTACTTC. Protein sequence: CSARRSGVKETQYF.

This clonotype was picked up many times. V and J are TRBV7-2 and TRBJ2-3; D gene ambiguous. This CDR3 region has 14 residues. The germline V gene encodes CDR1 SGHTA and CDR2 FQGNSA. Trimming cost V 6 bases and J 1 base, with 11 bases left between them. CDR3 region: CASSPEYRTDTQYF. The DNA for the CDR3 is TGTGCCAGCAGTCCAGAGTACCGCACAGATACGCAGTATTTT.

This clonotype was counted ten times or more. The chain links TRBV12-3 or TRBV12-4 to TRBJ1-2, with D perhaps TRBD1 (6 bases). This CDR3 region has 13 residues. Trimming removed 7 bases at V and 5 bases at J, with 14 bases between. CDR3 residues: CASTLTGLYGYTF. The CDR3 DNA is TGTGCCAGCACCCTGACAGGATTATATGGCTACACCTTC.

The V call is TRBV24-1, the J call TRBJ2-2; the match to TRBD2 covers 11 bases. This CDR3 comprises 14 residues. V gave up 9 bases and J gave up 7 bases; unmatched junction bases: 6. Germline V gives CDR1 KGHDR, CDR2 SFDVKD. The CDR3, as DNA: TGTGCCACCTCTAGCGGGAGGTCGATCGGGGAGCTGTTTTTT. Residues: CATSSGRSIGELFF.

The CDR3, as DNA: TGTGCCAGCAGGGGGACTAGCGGGGGCAGCTCCTACGAGCAGTACTTC. It is translated as CASRGTSGGSSYEQYF. The chain combines TRBV6-1 with TRBJ2-7; 14 bases are shared with TRBD2. This CDR3 region has 16 residues. Germline V gene lookup returns CDR1 MNHNS and CDR2 SASEGT. V trimming: 6 bases; J trimming: 0 bases; junction bases outside the gene matches: 4.

The chain carries TRBV20-1 and TRBJ1-1; weak D call: TRBD1 (6 bases). The germline V and J ends were trimmed by 3 bases and 1 base, with 9 bases remaining between them. In germline, CDR1 is DFQATT, CDR2 SNEGSKA (reference sequence). CDR3 size: 13 residues. The CDR3 here is CSASPGANTEAFF. The DNA of the CDR3 is TGCAGTGCTAGCCCAGGGGCGAACACTGAAGCTTTCTTT.

At least ten counts were recorded for this clonotype. The V and J genes are TRBV2 and TRBJ1-2; D is uncertain. Looked up from germline, CDR1 is SNHLY and CDR2 is FYNNEI. Trimming pared 3 bases from V and 6 bases from J, leaving 17 bases between. The CDR3 extends over 15 amino acids. In DNA, the CDR3 is TGTGCCAGCAGTGACCCGCGGCAGGACTACGATGGCTACACCTTC. Translated: CASSDPRQDYDGYTF.

This clonotype was counted at least ten times. The rearrangement joins TRBV2 to TRBJ1-1; D uncertain. V was shortened by 4 bases and J by 8 bases, with 14 bases between the two germline ends. Germline V gene lookup returns CDR1 SNHLY and CDR2 FYNNEI. This CDR3 contains 13 residues. CDR3: CASSAIDGVEAFF. As DNA, the CDR3 is TGTGCCAGCAGTGCAATCGACGGAGTCGAAGCTTTCTTT.

The V call is TRBV7-2, the J call TRBJ2-3; D remains unclear. The V gene lost 3 bases and the J gene lost 3 bases, with 10 bases spanning the gap. Germline V gene data show CDR1 as SGHTA and CDR2 as FQGNSA. The CDR3 runs 14 residues. CDR3 DNA: TGTGCCAGCAGCTTTTTATGGAAGACAGATACGCAGTATTTT. Its protein is CASSFLWKTDTQYF.

The chain couples TRBV7-9 to TRBJ1-5, with unresolved D. CDR1 is SEHNR, CDR2 FQNEAQ, per germline (reference sequence). The CDR3 spans 17 residues. Trimming cost V 4 bases and J 1 base, with 17 bases left between them. The CDR3, as DNA: TGTGCCAGCAGCTCCCTGGACGGAGCGCGGAGCAATCAGCCCCAGCATTTT. This encodes CASSSLDGARSNQPQHF. The whole variable domain, filled in from reference TRBV7-9 and TRBJ1-5, reads DTGVSQNPRHKITKRGQNVTFRCDPISEHNRLYWYRQTLGQGPEFLTYFQNEAQLEKSRLLSDRFSAERPKGSFSTLEIQRTEQGDSAMYLCASSSLDGARSNQPQHFGDGTRLSIL.

This clonotype showed up many times. Here the CDR3 reads CSASGWHEQFF. As DNA, the CDR3 is TGCAGTGCAAGCGGGTGGCACGAGCAGTTCTTC. The V call is TRBV20-1, the J call TRBJ2-1, with a weak D call TRBD2 (6 bases). The germline gives CDR1 DFQATT, CDR2 SNEGSKA (reference sequence). This CDR3 comprises 11 residues. V was trimmed by 6 bases and J by 10 bases, leaving 13 bases between them.

The sample holds many counts of this clonotype. The genes are TRBV4-2 and TRBJ1-1; D possibly corresponds to TRBD1 (6 bases). This CDR3 comprises 15 residues. V lost 4 bases to trimming and J lost 4 bases, with 16 bases between them. Germline V gene lookup returns CDR1 LGHNA and CDR2 YNFKEQ. The CDR3 DNA follows: TGTGCCAGCAGCCGCACTCAGGGGAGCGGCACTGAAGCTTTCTTT. Protein product: CASSRTQGSGTEAFF.

This clonotype was seen a few times. This chain joins TRBV6-1 and TRBJ1-2; D may be TRBD1 (5 bases). The germline V gene encodes CDR1 MNHNS and CDR2 SASEGT. The ends were cut back, 7 bases at V and 3 bases at J, with 18 bases in the middle. The CDR3 is 15 amino acids. The CDR3 loop is CASTFTGRAHYGYTF. DNA of the CDR3: TGTGCCAGCACCTTTACAGGAAGGGCCCACTATGGCTACACCTTC.

A word on this clonotype: Possible read error: a much larger clone is one base away. The chain is built from TRBV27 and TRBJ2-2, with D perhaps given as TRBD1 or TRBD2 (5 bases each). The CDR3 extends over 13 amino acids. The germline gives CDR1 MNHEY, CDR2 SMNVEV (reference sequence). CDR3 nucleotide sequence: TGTGCCAGCAGTTTATGGGGCACCGGGGAGCTGCTTTTT. It translates to CASSLWGTGELLF.